The 27 T cell receptor beta chains in this list originate from one sample, sequenced in a study of Ad26.COV2.S vaccination and SARS-CoV-2 variants. Noted treatment: 19 received Ad26.COV2.S at low or high dose, single or two shots; 5 received placebo; per-sample allocation not given. After the first vaccine or placebo injection, samples were drawn on day 63. The assay was immunoSEQ multiplex PCR, and TCRdb's table has in-frame clones only and misses some. The sample has hundreds of thousands of clones; 80% to 90% are singletons. Sequences were derived from peripheral blood, sampled in a trial of Ad26.COV2.S vaccine versus placebo. These receptor sequences come from a person between 18 and 59 years old who received the Ad26.COV2.S COVID-19 vaccine or a placebo.

This clone was counted only a few times. This chain links TRBV29-1 with TRBJ2-7; D might be TRBD1 (5 bases). The V and J ends lost 3 bases and 4 bases respectively, with 10 bases between them. Germline-derived CDR1 and CDR2 are SQVTM and ANQGSEA. The CDR3 totals 12 residues. The CDR3 region has the DNA TGCAGCGTTGATTCCCCAGGGTACGAGCAGTACTTC. Protein product: CSVDSPGYEQYF.

This clone came up a few times. V usage is TRBV19 and J usage is TRBJ2-7; possibly TRBD1 or TRBD2 for D (5 bases each). V lost 5 bases and J lost 0, with 14 bases in between. The CDR3 is made up of 15 amino acids. Germline V gene lookup returns CDR1 LNHDA and CDR2 SQIVND (reference sequence). The CDR3 is CASSARDASSYEQYF. The CDR3 nucleotides are TGTGCCAGTAGTGCCCGGGACGCGAGCTCCTACGAGCAGTACTTC. Supplemented by reference TRBV19 and TRBJ2-7, the full variable domain reads DGGITQSPKYLFRKEGQNVTLSCEQNLNHDAMYWYRQDPGQGLRLIYYSQIVNDFQKGDIAEGYSVSREKKESFPLTVTSAQKNPTAFYLCASSARDASSYEQYFGPGTRLTVT.

This chain uses TRBV9 with TRBJ1-1, with D uncertain. The CDR3 is 12 residues long. V was trimmed by 3 bases and J by 7 bases, leaving 10 bases between them. Germline CDR1 reads SGDLS; CDR2 reads YYNGEE. CDR3 nucleotides: TGTGCCAGCAGCGAGGGAGGCCGTGAAGCTTTCTTT. Protein product: CASSEGGREAFF.

The chain recombines TRBV5-1 with TRBJ2-3; 9 nucleotides match TRBD1. CDR3 length: 15 amino acids. V gave up 3 bases and J gave up 5 bases; unmatched junction bases: 7. Germline CDR1 SGHRS, CDR2 YFSETQ. The CDR3 sequence is CASSSDRGDVDTQYF. For the CDR3, the DNA is TGCGCCAGCAGCTCTGACAGGGGGGACGTAGATACGCAGTATTTT. Supplemented by reference TRBV5-1 and TRBJ2-3, the full variable domain reads KAGVTQTPRYLIKTRGQQVTLSCSPISGHRSVSWYQQTPGQGLQFLFEYFSETQRNKGNFPGRFSGRQFSNSRSEMNVSTLELGDSALYLCASSSDRGDVDTQYFGPGTRLTVL.

The chain joins TRBV6-5 to TRBJ1-2; TRBD1 matches 8 bases. Germline V gene lookup returns CDR1 MNHEY and CDR2 SVGAGI. CDR3 length: 16 amino acids. J lost 1 base, V lost 0 bases, and 4 bases had no gene match. For the CDR3, the DNA is TGTGCCAGCAGTTACTCTAGGACAGGGCTTAACTATGGCTACACCTTC. This gives the protein CASSYSRTGLNYGYTF.

In its sample, this clone was seen a few times. Here the CDR3 DNA reads TGTGCCAGCAGTTTATTGGATTCGGTGGGGGCGCGAGGAAACACCATATATTTT. This gives the protein CASSLLDSVGARGNTIYF. The chain combines TRBV28 with TRBJ1-3; a possible D gene is TRBD1 (6 bases). The CDR3 consists of 18 residues. Germline CDR1 is MDHEN and CDR2 is SYDVKM. Deletions cut 1 base from V and 4 bases from J, with 20 bases between.

The chain carries TRBV21-1 and TRBJ2-2; the table's D call TRBD1 went unverified against the DNA. TRBV21-1 is a recognized pseudogene. The CDR3 totals 18 residues. The CDR3 DNA is TGTGCCAGCAGCTCCCGCTGGGGACAGGGGCCGAACACCGGGGAGCTGTTTTTT. It specifies CASSSRWGQGPNTGELFF.

The rearrangement uses TRBV6-2 or TRBV6-3 and TRBJ2-2; either TRBD1 or TRBD2 may fit D (5 bases each). V lost 4 bases and J 6 bases, leaving 21 bases between the germline ends. This CDR3 has 17 residues. Germline CDR1 reads MNHEY; CDR2 reads SVGEGT. The CDR3 reads CASSSLHGTLKAGELFF. The CDR3 DNA reads as TGTGCCAGCAGTTCCCTCCACGGGACCTTAAAGGCCGGGGAGCTGTTTTTT.

The V and J genes are TRBV29-1 and TRBJ2-3, with 7 nucleotides matching TRBD2. CDR3 length: 15 residues. After removal of 6 bases from V and 7 bases from J, the junction contained 16 bases not matched to a gene. CDR1 and CDR2 (germline): SQVTM, ANQGSEA. CDR3 nucleotide sequence: TGCAGCGTCCTCTTCTCGTGGACTAGGAGTTATACGCAGTATTTT. Amino acids: CSVLFSWTRSYTQYF.

V is TRBV2 and J is TRBJ1-2, with D possibly being TRBD1 (5 bases). This CDR3 comprises 13 residues. From germline, CDR1 is SNHLY and CDR2 FYNNEI. V dropped 8 bases and J dropped 2 bases, with 12 bases sitting between them. This chain's CDR3 is CASRWGQNYGYTF. The CDR3 DNA follows: TGTGCCAGCCGTTGGGGCCAAAACTATGGCTACACCTTC.

The chain is built from TRBV27 and TRBJ2-3, with 9 bases identical to TRBD2. In germline, CDR1 is MNHEY, CDR2 SMNVEV (reference sequence). There are 15 residues in the CDR3. Trimming took 6 bases from V and 5 from J; bases not matched to a gene: 9. This chain's CDR3 is CASSPTSGDQDTQYF. The CDR3 region has the DNA TGTGCCAGCAGCCCGACTAGCGGAGATCAAGATACGCAGTATTTT.

V and J are TRBV7-9 and TRBJ1-3, with D uncertain. This CDR3 has 13 amino acids. V was pared by 1 base and J by 3 bases, with 4 bases between. Germline V gene sequence: CDR1 SEHNR, CDR2 FQNEAQ (reference sequence). The CDR3 loop reads CASSLEFGNTIYF. In DNA, the CDR3 is TGTGCCAGCAGCTTAGAATTTGGAAACACCATATATTTT.

This clone was seen only a few times. V is TRBV7-2 and J is TRBJ1-1; TRBD1 might be the D (6 bases). Trimming removed 5 bases at V and 1 base at J, with 11 bases between. Germline V gene data show CDR1 as SGHTA and CDR2 as FQGNSA. The CDR3 runs 14 residues. The CDR3 spells CASSPGQTNTEAFF. The CDR3 DNA sequence: TGTGCCAGCAGCCCGGGACAAACGAACACTGAAGCTTTCTTT.

The chain is built from TRBV2 and TRBJ2-7, with D tentatively TRBD1 (6 bases). V lost 8 bases and J lost 2, with 13 bases in between. Germline lookup yields CDR1 SNHLY and CDR2 FYNNEI. The CDR3 sequence is 13 residues long. In nucleotides, the CDR3 is TGTGCCAGCGGGACAACTACTACCTACGAGCAGTACTTC. Protein: CASGTTTTYEQYF.

The chain couples TRBV5-1 to TRBJ2-4, with 11 nucleotides matching TRBD1. The CDR3 length is 16 residues. Per the germline V gene, CDR1 is SGHRS and CDR2 is YFSETQ. V shed 4 bases and J 8 bases; nucleotides not matched to a gene: 11. This CDR3 is CASSTGQGAFMDIQYF. For the CDR3, the DNA is TGCGCCAGCAGCACTGGACAGGGGGCCTTTATGGACATTCAGTACTTC.

The CDR3 is CASLTDSGNTIYF. In DNA form, the CDR3 reads TGTGCCAGCTTGACAGACTCTGGAAACACCATATATTTT. The rearrangement uses TRBV28 and TRBJ1-3; possibly TRBD1 for D (5 bases). Germline CDR1 reads MDHEN; CDR2 reads SYDVKM. V was clipped by 8 bases and J by 0 bases, with 8 bases between them. The CDR3 length is 13 residues.

V usage is TRBV28 and J usage is TRBJ2-3; TRBD1 matches 7 bases. Germline CDR1 MDHEN, CDR2 SYDVKM. J gave up 3 bases and V 11 bases, and 11 bases lay outside the gene matches. This CDR3 region has 14 residues. The CDR3 loop reads CASFSGQRTDTQYF. As DNA, the CDR3 is TGTGCCTCCTTTTCGGGACAGAGAACAGATACGCAGTATTTT.

This sequence joins TRBV5-1 and TRBJ1-1; 9 bases are a match to TRBD1. CDR3 length equals 14 residues. Germline CDR1 reads SGHRS; CDR2 reads YFSETQ. V lost 0 bases to trimming and J lost 6 bases; unmatched junction nucleotides: 3. The CDR3 nucleotides are TGCGCCAGCAGCTTGGTGACAGGGGGGGCTGAAGCTTTCTTT. The encoded protein is CASSLVTGGAEAFF.

The rearrangement joins TRBV6-2 or TRBV6-3 to TRBJ1-5, with 7 bases lining up with TRBD1. V was clipped by 4 bases and J by 6 bases; unmatched bases: 9. This CDR3 has 15 amino acids. Germline-derived CDR1 and CDR2 are MNHEY and SVGEGT. CDR3 residues: CASSLQGGVGQPQHF. CDR3 nucleotides: TGTGCCAGCAGTTTGCAAGGGGGCGTTGGTCAGCCCCAGCATTTT.

The chain links TRBV2 to TRBJ2-6, with D perhaps given as TRBD1 or TRBD2 (5 bases each). Germline lookup yields CDR1 SNHLY and CDR2 FYNNEI. V lost 2 bases, J lost 2 bases, and 13 bases lay in between. The CDR3 length is 17 residues. DNA for the CDR3: TGTGCCAGCAGTGAATGGGGGTTAAAAACTGGGGCCAACGTCCTGACTTTC. Its translation: CASSEWGLKTGANVLTF.

The chain carries TRBV3-1 (or the pseudogene TRBV3-2) and TRBJ2-4; tentatively, D is TRBD1 or TRBD2 (5 bases each). V lost 4 bases, J lost 1 base, and 17 bases lay in between. The CDR3 spans 17 residues. Germline CDR1 is LGHDT and CDR2 is YNNKEL (reference sequence). CDR3 nucleotide sequence: TGTGCCAGCAGCCCCGTCGTGGGGGATGTGGCCAAAAACATTCAGTACTTC. Its translation is CASSPVVGDVAKNIQYF.

The genes are TRBV10-1 and TRBJ1-3; weak D call: TRBD1 (6 bases). This CDR3 spans 14 amino acids. The germline gives CDR1 WNHNN, CDR2 SYGVQD (reference sequence). V was cut by 3 bases and J by 2 bases, with 8 bases left in between. CDR3: CASSEGGPGNTIYF. The CDR3 DNA reads TGCGCCAGCAGTGAAGGGGGGCCTGGAAACACCATATATTTT.

The chain carries TRBV19 and TRBJ2-2, with 8 bases that match TRBD1. This CDR3 is 14 amino acids long. Germline assignment: CDR1 LNHDA and CDR2 SQIVND (reference sequence). With 3 bases clipped from V and 6 bases from J, the junction kept 3 bases outside the gene matches. CDR3 sequence reads: CASSIKQGAGELFF. As DNA, the CDR3 is TGTGCCAGTAGTATTAAACAGGGGGCCGGGGAGCTGTTTTTT.

CDR3 residues: CASSIQGTGELFF. The DNA of the CDR3 is TGTGCCAGCAGCATACAGGGGACCGGGGAGCTGTTTTTT. V is TRBV5-6 and J is TRBJ2-2; TRBD1 matches 7 bases. J lost 5 bases, V lost 4 bases, and 2 bases had no gene match. This CDR3 region has 13 residues. Germline V gives CDR1 SGHDT, CDR2 YYEEEE.

This sequence joins TRBV28 and TRBJ2-1; 7 nucleotides line up with TRBD1. This CDR3 comprises 16 residues. V shed 2 bases and J 3 bases; nucleotides not matched to a gene: 7. Germline CDR1 reads MDHEN; CDR2 reads SYDVKM. In DNA form, the CDR3 reads TGTGCCAGCAGTTTAAGGGGGACAGTACTCTACAATGAGCAGTTCTTC. This encodes CASSLRGTVLYNEQFF. The entire variable domain, with the rest obtained from reference TRBV28 and TRBJ2-1, is as follows: DVKVTQSSRYLVKRTGEKVFLECVQDMDHENMFWYRQDPGLGLRLIYFSYDVKMKEKGDIPEGYSVSREKKERFSLILESASTNQTSMYLCASSLRGTVLYNEQFFGPGTRLTVL.

J is TRBJ1-1 and V is TRBV5-5; D remains ambiguous. The CDR3 is 14 amino acids. V was trimmed by 2 bases and J by 4 bases, leaving 12 bases between them. Germline V gene sequence: CDR1 SGHKS, CDR2 YYEKEE (reference sequence). The CDR3 sequence: CASSFGRVITEAFF. Written as DNA, the CDR3 is TGTGCCAGCAGCTTTGGGAGGGTAATCACTGAAGCTTTCTTT.

The J gene is TRBJ2-1, the V gene TRBV6-5, with 7 bases aligning to TRBD2. Looked up from germline, CDR1 is MNHEY and CDR2 is SVGAGI. V gave up 6 bases and J gave up 4 bases; unmatched junction bases: 9. The CDR3 spans 15 residues. The CDR3 is CASRIGTTLYNEQFF. The CDR3 DNA reads TGTGCCAGCAGGATTGGGACTACGCTTTACAATGAGCAGTTCTTC.